This T cell receptor (beta chain) was documented in a study of cytomegalovirus exposure and HLA in healthy donors. With 60 Vbeta and 13 Jbeta primers, the PCR was carried out. TCRdb's copy holds only in-frame clones and misses some; the assay was immunoSEQ multiplex PCR. The table lists some 150,000 clones, 80% to 85% of them singletons. Germline-derived CDR1 and CDR2 are SNHLY and FYNNEI. V gave up 7 bases and J gave up 6 bases; unmatched junction bases: 9. This CDR3 contains 15 residues. This clone was recorded only once. The clonotype comes from a woman aged 50 to 65 in good health and CMV-seropositive. The chain couples TRBV2 to TRBJ2-2; 9 bases agree with TRBD1. Specimen: PBMCs. This chain's CDR3 is CASTRDRVVSGELFF. CDR3 in DNA: TGTGCCAGCACTCGGGACAGGGTGGTTTCCGGGGAGCTGTTTTTT. Filled out from reference TRBV2 and TRBJ2-2, the complete variable domain reads EPEVTQTPSHQVTQMGQEVILRCVPISNHLYFYWYRQILGQKVEFLVSFYNNEISEKSEIFDDQFSVERPDGSNFTLKIRSTKLEDSAMYFCASTRDRVVSGELFFGEGSRLTVL.